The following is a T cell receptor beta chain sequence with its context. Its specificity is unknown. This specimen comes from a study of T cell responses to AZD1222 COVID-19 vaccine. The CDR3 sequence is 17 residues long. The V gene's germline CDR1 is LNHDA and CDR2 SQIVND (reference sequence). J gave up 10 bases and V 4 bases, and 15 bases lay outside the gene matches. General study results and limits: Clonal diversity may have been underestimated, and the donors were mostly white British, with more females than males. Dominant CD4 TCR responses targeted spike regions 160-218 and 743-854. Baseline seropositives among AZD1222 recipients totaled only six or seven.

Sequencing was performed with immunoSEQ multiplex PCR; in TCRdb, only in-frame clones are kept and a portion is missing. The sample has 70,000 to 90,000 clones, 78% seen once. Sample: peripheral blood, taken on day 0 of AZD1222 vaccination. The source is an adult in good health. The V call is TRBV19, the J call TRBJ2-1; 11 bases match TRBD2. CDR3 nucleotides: TGTGCCAGTAGTACAGGACTAAGGCTAGCGGGAGGCGTGGAGCAGTTCTTC. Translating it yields CASSTGLRLAGGVEQFF.